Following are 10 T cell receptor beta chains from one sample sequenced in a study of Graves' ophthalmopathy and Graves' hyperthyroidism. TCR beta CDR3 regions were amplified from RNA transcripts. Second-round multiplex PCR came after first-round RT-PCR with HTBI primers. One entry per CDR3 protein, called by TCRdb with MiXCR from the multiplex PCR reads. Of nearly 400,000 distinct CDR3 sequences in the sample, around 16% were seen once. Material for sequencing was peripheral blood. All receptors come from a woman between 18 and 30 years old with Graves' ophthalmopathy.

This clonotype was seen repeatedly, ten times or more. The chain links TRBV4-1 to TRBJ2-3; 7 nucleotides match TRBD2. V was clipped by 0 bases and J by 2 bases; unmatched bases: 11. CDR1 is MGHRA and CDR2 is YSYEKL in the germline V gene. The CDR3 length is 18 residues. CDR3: CASSQDPPSGQLTDTQYF. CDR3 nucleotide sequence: TGCGCCAGCAGCCAAGATCCCCCTAGCGGACAACTCACAGATACGCAGTATTTT.

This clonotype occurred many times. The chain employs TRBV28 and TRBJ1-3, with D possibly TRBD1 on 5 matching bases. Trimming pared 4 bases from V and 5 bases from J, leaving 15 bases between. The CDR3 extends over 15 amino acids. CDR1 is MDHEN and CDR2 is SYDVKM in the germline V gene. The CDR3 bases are TGTGCCAGCAGTTCCCCGGAGGGGCGGAGAAACACCATATATTTT. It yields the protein CASSSPEGRRNTIYF.

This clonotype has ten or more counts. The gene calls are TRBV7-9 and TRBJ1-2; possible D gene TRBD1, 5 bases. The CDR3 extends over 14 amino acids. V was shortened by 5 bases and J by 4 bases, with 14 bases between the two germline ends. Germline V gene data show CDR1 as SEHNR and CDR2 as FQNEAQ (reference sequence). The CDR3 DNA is TGTGCCAGCAGCCCGGGGGGGGTTAGCTATGGCTACACCTTC. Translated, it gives CASSPGGVSYGYTF.

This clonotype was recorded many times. The CDR3 bases are TGCAGCGTTGAGGGAACAGCGAACACTGAAGCTTTCTTT. This sequence encodes CSVEGTANTEAFF. The rearrangement joins TRBV29-1 to TRBJ1-1; D remains ambiguous. V was pared by 3 bases and J by 1 base, with 9 bases between. The V gene's germline CDR1 is SQVTM and CDR2 ANQGSEA. The CDR3 contains 13 residues.

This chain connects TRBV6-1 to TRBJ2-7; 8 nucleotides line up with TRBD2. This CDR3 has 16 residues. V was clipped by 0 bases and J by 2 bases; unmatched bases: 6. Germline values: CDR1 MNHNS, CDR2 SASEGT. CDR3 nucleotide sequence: TGTGCCAGCAGTGAAGCGCGGACGGGAGGGACCTACGAGCAGTACTTC. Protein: CASSEARTGGTYEQYF.

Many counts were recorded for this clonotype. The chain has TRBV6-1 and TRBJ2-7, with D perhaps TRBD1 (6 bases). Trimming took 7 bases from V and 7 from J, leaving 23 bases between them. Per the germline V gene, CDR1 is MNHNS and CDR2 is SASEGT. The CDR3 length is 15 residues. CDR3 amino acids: CASTARQERSWEQYF. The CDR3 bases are TGTGCCAGCACCGCTCGACAGGAGCGGAGTTGGGAGCAGTACTTC.

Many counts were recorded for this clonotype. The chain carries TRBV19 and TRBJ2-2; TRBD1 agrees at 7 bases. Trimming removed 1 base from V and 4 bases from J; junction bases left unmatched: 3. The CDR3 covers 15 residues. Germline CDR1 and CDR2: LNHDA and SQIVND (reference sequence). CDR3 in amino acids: CASSIGAGGTGELFF. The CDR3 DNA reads TGTGCCAGTAGTATAGGCGCAGGGGGCACCGGGGAGCTGTTTTTT.

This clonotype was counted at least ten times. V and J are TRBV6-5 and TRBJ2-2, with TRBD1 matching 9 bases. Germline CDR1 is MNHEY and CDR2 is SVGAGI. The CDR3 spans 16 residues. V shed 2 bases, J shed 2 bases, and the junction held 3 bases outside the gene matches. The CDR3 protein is CASSYTQGANTGELFF. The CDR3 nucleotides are TGTGCCAGCAGTTACACACAGGGGGCTAACACCGGGGAGCTGTTTTTT.

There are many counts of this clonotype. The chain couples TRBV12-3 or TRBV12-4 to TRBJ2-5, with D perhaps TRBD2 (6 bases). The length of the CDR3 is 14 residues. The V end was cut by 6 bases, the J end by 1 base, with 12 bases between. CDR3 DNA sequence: TGTGCCAGCAGCAACCGGGACTTCCAAGAGACCCAGTACTTC. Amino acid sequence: CASSNRDFQETQYF.

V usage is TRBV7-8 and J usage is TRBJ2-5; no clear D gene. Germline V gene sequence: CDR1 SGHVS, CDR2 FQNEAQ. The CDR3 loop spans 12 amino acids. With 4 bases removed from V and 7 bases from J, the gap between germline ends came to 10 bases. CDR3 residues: CASSSDRGTQYF. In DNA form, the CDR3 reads TGTGCCAGCAGCTCCGATCGTGGGACCCAGTACTTC. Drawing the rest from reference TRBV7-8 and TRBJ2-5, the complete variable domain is GAGVSQSPRYKVAKRGQDVALRCDPISGHVSLFWYQQALGQGPEFLTYFQNEAQLDKSGLPSDRFFAERPEGSVSTLKIQRTQQEDSAVYLCASSSDRGTQYFGPGTRLLVL.